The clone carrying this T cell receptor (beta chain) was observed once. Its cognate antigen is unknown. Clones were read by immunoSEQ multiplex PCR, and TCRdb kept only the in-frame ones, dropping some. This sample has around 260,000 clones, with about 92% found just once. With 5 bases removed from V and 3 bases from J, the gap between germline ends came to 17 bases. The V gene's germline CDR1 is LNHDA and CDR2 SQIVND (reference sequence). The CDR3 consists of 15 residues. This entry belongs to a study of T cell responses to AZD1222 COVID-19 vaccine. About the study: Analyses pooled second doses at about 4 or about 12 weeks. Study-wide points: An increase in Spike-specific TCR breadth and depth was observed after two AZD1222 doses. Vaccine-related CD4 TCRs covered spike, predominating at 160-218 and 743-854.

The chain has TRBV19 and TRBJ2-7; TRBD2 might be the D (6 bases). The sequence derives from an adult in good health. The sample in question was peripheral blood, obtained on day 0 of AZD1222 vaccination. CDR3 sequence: CASSFGADYRYEQYF. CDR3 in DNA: TGTGCCAGTAGTTTCGGGGCGGACTACCGCTACGAGCAGTACTTC.